The 27 T cell receptor beta chains below all came from one sample that was sequenced in a study of T cells in Graves' hyperthyroidism and ophthalmopathy. The TCR beta CDR3 regions underwent amplification using RNA transcripts as the source. A first-round RT-PCR of the TCR CDR3 used the HTBI primer set. MiXCR, applied by TCRdb to the multiplex PCR reads, yields one record per CDR3 protein. The sample holds approximately 400,000 distinct CDR3 sequences, about 16% seen once. Sequencing used blood. The source of these receptors is a woman between 25 and 40 years old with Graves' hyperthyroidism.

This clonotype has a count of ten or more. The V call is TRBV30, the J call TRBJ1-1; TRBD1 agrees at 9 bases. V trimming: 4 bases; J trimming: 5 bases; junction bases outside the gene matches: 5. In germline, CDR1 is GTSNPN, CDR2 SVGIG (reference sequence). The CDR3 loop spans 13 amino acids. CDR3 sequence: CAWKGQGKTEAFF. For the CDR3, the DNA is TGTGCCTGGAAGGGACAGGGTAAAACTGAAGCTTTCTTT.

The chain combines TRBV25-1 with TRBJ1-6, with D unclear. Germline values: CDR1 MGHDK, CDR2 SYGVNS. The CDR3 is 12 residues long. The V end was cut by 4 bases, the J end by 9 bases, with 7 bases between. The CDR3 DNA follows: TGTGCCAGCAGTGTTAAGAGTTCACCCCTCCACTTT. It translates to CASSVKSSPLHF. Supplemented by reference TRBV25-1 and TRBJ1-6, the full variable domain reads EADIYQTPRYLVIGTGKKITLECSQTMGHDKMYWYQQDPGMELHLIHYSYGVNSTEKGDLSSESTVSRIRTEHFPLTLESARPSHTSQYLCASSVKSSPLHFGNGTRLTVT.

J is TRBJ1-2 and V is TRBV30; D is undetermined. Trimming took off 3 bases at V and 2 bases at J, with 4 bases between the two ends. Germline loops: CDR1 GTSNPN, CDR2 SVGIG (reference sequence). The CDR3 covers 11 residues. In nucleotides, the CDR3 is TGTGCCTGGAGAAAGAACTATGGCTACACCTTC. Translated, it gives CAWRKNYGYTF.

This clonotype was counted at least ten times. The gene calls are TRBV7-2 and TRBJ1-1; D possibly corresponds to TRBD1 (5 bases). Looked up from germline, CDR1 is SGHTA and CDR2 is FQGNSA. Trimming stripped 10 bases from V and 0 bases from J, with 21 bases between. The CDR3 is made up of 16 amino acids. The CDR3 here is CATIPRPGRMNTEAFF. DNA of the CDR3: TGTGCCACTATACCCAGGCCAGGGCGTATGAACACTGAAGCTTTCTTT.

The V and J genes are TRBV29-1 and TRBJ2-5; 8 bases align to TRBD1. The V gene's germline CDR1 is SQVTM and CDR2 ANQGSEA. The CDR3 loop spans 13 amino acids. V shed 6 bases, J shed 4 bases, and the junction held 7 bases outside the gene matches. Written as DNA, the CDR3 is TGCAGCGTGCTTGGACAGGGCCGAGAGACCCAGTACTTC. Encoded protein: CSVLGQGRETQYF. The complete variable domain, with remaining parts taken from reference TRBV29-1 and TRBJ2-5, reads SAVISQKPSRDICQRGTSLTIQCQVDSQVTMMFWYRQQPGQSLTLIATANQGSEATYESGFVIDKFPISRPNLTFSTLTVSNMSPEDSSIYLCSVLGQGRETQYFGPGTRLLVL.

Comments on this clonotype: A junction end diverges from the germline sequence, so it may reflect a read error. This rearrangement joins TRBV5-1 to TRBJ1-4; no reliable D call. The CDR3 contains 15 residues. From germline, CDR1 is SGHRS and CDR2 YFSETQ. CDR3 nucleotides: TGCGCCGGCAGCCCGTGGACTTCAACTAATGAAAAACTGTTTTTT. The encoded protein is CAGSPWTSTNEKLFF.

J is TRBJ1-1 and V is TRBV5-1, with a possible D match to TRBD1 (6 bases). This CDR3 has 16 amino acids. Germline V gene lookup returns CDR1 SGHRS and CDR2 YFSETQ. V lost 4 bases to trimming and J lost 1 base, with 17 bases between them. This CDR3 reads CASSRNPTGRNTEAFF. CDR3 sequence (DNA): TGCGCCAGCAGCCGGAATCCGACAGGTAGGAACACTGAAGCTTTCTTT.

This clonotype was recorded a few times. The chain links TRBV19 to TRBJ2-1; D is undetermined. The CDR3 runs 14 residues. The ends were cut back, 6 bases at V and 3 bases at J, with 12 bases in the middle. Germline V lookup: CDR1 LNHDA, CDR2 SQIVND (reference sequence). The CDR3 protein is CASSLRTVYNEQFF. CDR3 coding DNA: TGTGCCAGTAGCCTACGGACGGTCTACAATGAGCAGTTCTTC.

This clonotype was detected a few times. The rearrangement uses TRBV20-1 and TRBJ1-3; TRBD1 matches 7 bases. The CDR3 length is 15 residues. With 2 bases clipped from V and 1 base from J, the junction kept 5 bases outside the gene matches. Germline-derived CDR1 and CDR2 are DFQATT and SNEGSKA (reference sequence). CDR3 coding DNA: TGCAGTGCTAGACCACAGGGGCAGTCTGGAAACACCATATATTTT. Residues: CSARPQGQSGNTIYF.

Points on this clonotype: A read error may be the cause here, since a much bigger clone is one base away. The chain carries TRBV18 and TRBJ2-1, with unresolved D. The J call may be in error: the DNA end matches TRBJ2-7 better. Germline lookup yields CDR1 KGHSH and CDR2 LQKENI. This CDR3 is built from 11 residues. The chain's CDR3 is CASSTLNEQYF. The CDR3 nucleotides are TGTGCCAGCTCAACCCTGAATGAGCAGTACTTC.

The CDR3 bases are TGTGCCAGCAGCCGAAGACAGCTGTATAGCAATCAGCCCCAGCATTTT. Residues: CASSRRQLYSNQPQHF. The chain recombines TRBV5-5 with TRBJ1-5; D perhaps matches TRBD1 (5 bases). The germline gives CDR1 SGHKS, CDR2 YYEKEE (reference sequence). This CDR3 has 16 amino acids. With 4 bases removed from V and 0 bases from J, the gap between germline ends came to 14 bases.

This clonotype was seen only a few times. The chain employs TRBV7-9 and TRBJ1-4, with 11 bases matching TRBD1. Germline trimming cut 6 bases from V and 7 bases from J; bases unmatched to any gene: 4. The CDR3 has 14 amino acids. Germline V lookup: CDR1 SEHNR, CDR2 FQNEAQ (reference sequence). This chain's CDR3 is CASRSDRGREKLFF. CDR3 nucleotide sequence: TGTGCCAGCAGATCGGACAGGGGGCGTGAAAAACTGTTTTTT.

Only a few counts were recorded for this clonotype. The CDR3 loop reads CAISTGTGDDTQYF. In nucleotides, the CDR3 is TGTGCCATCAGCACCGGGACAGGCGACGATACGCAGTATTTT. The chain carries TRBV10-3 and TRBJ2-3, with TRBD1 matching 8 bases. The J segment lost 6 bases and the V segment lost 6 bases, leaving 8 bases of the junction unmatched. Per the germline V gene, CDR1 is ENHRY and CDR2 is SYGVKD. The CDR3 extends over 14 amino acids.

The sample holds many counts of this clonotype. CDR3 sequence (DNA): TGTGCCAGCAGCTTAGAGGGCGTCCTGACTGAAGCTTTCTTT. The encoded protein is CASSLEGVLTEAFF. The rearrangement uses TRBV11-1 and TRBJ1-1; D gene ambiguous. The CDR3 covers 14 residues. The germline V and J ends were trimmed by 1 base and 5 bases, with 11 bases remaining between them. Germline lookup yields CDR1 SGHAT and CDR2 FQDESV (reference sequence).

This clonotype was observed a handful of times. The rearrangement uses TRBV5-1 and TRBJ2-5; D remains ambiguous. The CDR3 is 16 amino acids. Germline assignment: CDR1 SGHRS and CDR2 YFSETQ. V gave up 3 bases and J gave up 1 base, with 16 bases separating them. CDR3 sequence: CASSSSSLSTQETQYF. The CDR3 nucleotides read TGCGCCAGCAGCTCATCATCTCTTAGTACCCAAGAGACCCAGTACTTC.

This clonotype came up many times. The V gene is TRBV28, the J gene TRBJ1-1; 7 bases line up with TRBD1. J gave up 1 base and V 5 bases, and 16 bases lay outside the gene matches. The CDR3 consists of 18 residues. Per germline, CDR1 MDHEN and CDR2 SYDVKM. The CDR3 spells CASSALSLNRGPNTEAFF. CDR3 DNA sequence: TGTGCCAGCAGTGCGTTAAGCCTAAACAGGGGTCCGAACACTGAAGCTTTCTTT.

The chain couples TRBV12-3 or TRBV12-4 to TRBJ1-4; no clear D gene. This CDR3 has 15 residues. The ends were cut back, 4 bases at V and 6 bases at J, with 15 bases in the middle. The CDR3 sequence is CASSSGAIGYEKLFF. In DNA form, the CDR3 reads TGTGCCAGCAGTTCGGGCGCAATAGGTTATGAAAAACTGTTTTTT.

This clonotype has a count of ten or more. V is TRBV28 and J is TRBJ2-3; D may correspond to TRBD1 or TRBD2 (6 bases each). Germline V gene data show CDR1 as MDHEN and CDR2 as SYDVKM. The CDR3 loop spans 17 amino acids. Trimming removed 3 bases at V and 0 bases at J, with 16 bases between. The CDR3 is CASSFSGWGASTDTQYF. In DNA, the CDR3 is TGTGCCAGCAGTTTCTCGGGGTGGGGGGCTAGCACAGATACGCAGTATTTT.

The gene calls are TRBV6-1 and TRBJ1-1, with D uncertain. The germline V gene has CDR1 MNHNS and CDR2 SASEGT. V was shortened by 3 bases and J by 1 base, with 9 bases between the two germline ends. CDR3 size: 14 residues. CDR3 DNA sequence: TGTGCCAGCAGTGACGTAGTGGGGAACACTGAAGCTTTCTTT. Its translation: CASSDVVGNTEAFF.

This clonotype was observed at least ten times. The rearrangement links TRBV7-9 to TRBJ2-3; D remains unclear. CDR1 is SEHNR, CDR2 FQNEAQ, per germline (reference sequence). This CDR3 region has 13 residues. V lost 5 bases, J lost 2 bases, and 8 bases lay in between. CDR3 DNA: TGTGCCAGCAGCCCCTTCGCCACAGATACGCAGTATTTT. As protein: CASSPFATDTQYF.

The V and J genes are TRBV5-1 and TRBJ1-2; a possible D gene is TRBD1 (5 bases). Trimming pared 4 bases from V and 4 bases from J, leaving 14 bases between. Germline V CDR1 and CDR2: SGHRS, YFSETQ. The CDR3 loop spans 14 amino acids. CDR3 amino acids: CASSGRDAGYGYTF. CDR3 DNA: TGCGCCAGCAGCGGAAGGGACGCAGGCTATGGCTACACCTTC.

This clonotype was detected many times. This chain joins TRBV28 and TRBJ1-5, with 7 bases that match TRBD1. Germline assignment: CDR1 MDHEN and CDR2 SYDVKM. The CDR3 spans 17 residues. Trimming removed 8 bases from V and 0 bases from J; junction bases left unmatched: 13. Here the CDR3 reads CASGNSNRGYSNQPQHF. The CDR3 DNA reads as TGTGCCAGCGGCAACTCGAACAGGGGCTATAGCAATCAGCCCCAGCATTTT.

This clonotype occurred a few times. The rearrangement links TRBV3-1 to TRBJ2-2; D could derive from TRBD1 or TRBD2 (5 bases each). Germline V gene sequence: CDR1 LGHDT, CDR2 YNNKEL (reference sequence). This CDR3 spans 16 amino acids. Trimming cost V 3 bases and J 6 bases, with 17 bases left between them. The CDR3 is CASSHAGTPKSGELFF. DNA for the CDR3: TGTGCCAGCAGCCATGCCGGGACCCCCAAATCCGGGGAGCTGTTTTTT.

In its sample, this clonotype was seen many times. CDR3 protein: CASSENRKETQYF. CDR3 sequence (DNA): TGTGCCAGCAGTGAAAACCGGAAAGAGACCCAGTACTTC. The chain has TRBV2 and TRBJ2-5; no firm D call. This CDR3 is 13 amino acids long. The V and J ends lost 2 bases and 3 bases respectively, with 7 bases between them. From germline, CDR1 is SNHLY and CDR2 FYNNEI.

This chain uses TRBV6-2 or TRBV6-3 with TRBJ1-5; D possibly corresponds to TRBD1 (6 bases). V lost 3 bases, J lost 2 bases, and 11 bases lay in between. The CDR3 has 15 residues. Germline loops: CDR1 MNHEY, CDR2 SVGEGT. This CDR3 reads CASSYGGARNQPQHF. The CDR3 coding sequence is TGTGCCAGCAGTTATGGGGGGGCGCGCAATCAGCCCCAGCATTTT.

This clonotype showed up just a few times. This chain joins TRBV20-1 and TRBJ2-3; a possible D gene is TRBD1 (6 bases). The germline CDR1 and CDR2 sequences are DFQATT and SNEGSKA (reference sequence). CDR3 length: 13 residues. Between the trimmed V and J ends, which lost 6 bases and 3 bases, there was a span of 13 bases. The CDR3 reads CSARRRGTDTQYF. The CDR3 DNA reads as TGCAGTGCCCGCAGAAGGGGGACAGATACGCAGTATTTT.

This clonotype was recorded many times. V gene TRBV3-1 combines with J gene TRBJ2-2, with 7 bases aligning to TRBD2. The CDR3 runs to 17 residues. V was clipped by 0 bases and J by 5 bases; unmatched bases: 9. In germline, CDR1 is LGHDT, CDR2 YNNKEL (reference sequence). CDR3 nucleotide sequence: TGTGCCAGCAGCCAAGATTATGGCGGGAGCGGTACCGGGGAGCTGTTTTTT. This codes for CASSQDYGGSGTGELFF. Full variable domain (outside the CDR3, taken from reference TRBV3-1 and TRBJ2-2): DTAVSQTPKYLVTQMGNDKSIKCEQNLGHDTMYWYKQDSKKFLKIMFSYNNKELIINETVPNRFSPKSPDKAHLNLHINSLELGDSAVYFCASSQDYGGSGTGELFFGEGSRLTVL.